This passage covers 14 T cell receptor beta chains from one sample sequenced in a study of patients and donors after allogeneic stem cell transplantation. TCRdb independently ran MiXCR on the RT-PCR reads; one entry per CDR3 protein. Of 150,000 to 200,000 distinct CDR3 sequences in the sample, roughly two fifths were seen once. The sequenced sample was blood, either unsorted or a sorted T cell fraction (not recorded which). These receptors were obtained from a human donor who was either an allogeneic HSCT recipient or a stem cell or donor lymphocyte infusion donor (not recorded which). It is not recorded whose cells these are; they may come from a transplant donor.

The gene calls are TRBV20-1 and TRBJ2-7, with D tentatively TRBD2 (7 bases). The CDR3 has 15 residues. V dropped 7 bases and J dropped 0 bases, with 19 bases sitting between them. Germline V lookup: CDR1 DFQATT, CDR2 SNEGSKA (reference sequence). DNA of the CDR3: TGCAGTGGACAAGGGGGGGGTTCCAGCTCCTACGAGCAGTACTTC. Translating gives CSGQGGGSSSYEQYF.

The chain links TRBV18 to TRBJ2-7; D call uncertain. This CDR3 is 13 amino acids long. Trimming took off 2 bases at V and 7 bases at J, with 12 bases between the two ends. Germline CDR1 KGHSH, CDR2 LQKENI. The CDR3 sequence is CASSPGQDREQYF. The DNA of the CDR3 is TGTGCCAGCTCACCAGGGCAGGACCGGGAGCAGTACTTC.

The chain uses TRBV11-2 and TRBJ2-3, with 12 bases that match TRBD2. With V trimmed by 3 bases and J by 0 bases, 1 base remained unmatched. This CDR3 has 16 residues. Germline-derived CDR1 and CDR2 are SGHAT and FQNNGV. CDR3 coding DNA: TGTGCCAGCAGCTTGGGGACTAGCGGGAGCACAGATACGCAGTATTTT. Its protein is CASSLGTSGSTDTQYF. Together with reference TRBV11-2 and TRBJ2-3, the CDR3 gives the full variable domain: EAGVAQSPRYKIIEKRQSVAFWCNPISGHATLYWYQQILGQGPKLLIQFQNNGVVDDSQLPKDRFSAERLKGVDSTLKIQPAKLEDSAVYLCASSLGTSGSTDTQYFGPGTRLTVL.

In this sample, this clonotype turned up a few times. J is TRBJ2-7 and V is TRBV6-5, with D perhaps matching TRBD1 (6 bases). V was cut by 1 base and J by 3 bases, with 16 bases left in between. CDR1 and CDR2 (germline): MNHEY, SVGAGI. The CDR3 loop spans 16 amino acids. The DNA of the CDR3 is TGTGCCAGCAGTTACTTGCCTCGGACAGCGATCTACGAGCAGTACTTC. Residues: CASSYLPRTAIYEQYF.

V is TRBV28 and J is TRBJ1-1; D gene unclear. Trimming left V 3 bases short and J 8 bases short, with 16 bases between. CDR3 length: 14 amino acids. Germline lookup yields CDR1 MDHEN and CDR2 SYDVKM. This CDR3 is CASSLPSGNREAFF. CDR3 sequence (DNA): TGTGCCAGCAGTTTGCCCTCGGGTAACAGAGAAGCTTTCTTT.

This chain joins TRBV10-3 and TRBJ2-7; 15 bases map to TRBD2. Germline CDR1 ENHRY, CDR2 SYGVKD. CDR3 size: 17 residues. V lost 6 bases to trimming and J lost 5 bases; unmatched junction nucleotides: 11. The CDR3 protein is CAISPRTSGRANDEQYF. As DNA, the CDR3 is TGTGCCATCAGCCCTCGGACTAGCGGGAGGGCAAACGACGAGCAGTACTTC.

This clonotype was seen at least ten times. This chain uses TRBV7-9 with TRBJ1-1, with 7 bases that match TRBD1. Trimming at V came to 8 bases and at J to 0 bases, leaving 3 bases not matched to a gene. The CDR3 spans 13 residues. Germline V lookup: CDR1 SEHNR, CDR2 FQNEAQ (reference sequence). In DNA, the CDR3 is TGTGCCAGCGGAACAGGGGTGAACACTGAAGCTTTCTTT. Translated: CASGTGVNTEAFF. The whole variable domain, filled in from reference TRBV7-9 and TRBJ1-1, reads DTGVSQNPRHKITKRGQNVTFRCDPISEHNRLYWYRQTLGQGPEFLTYFQNEAQLEKSRLLSDRFSAERPKGSFSTLEIQRTEQGDSAMYLCASGTGVNTEAFFGQGTRLTVV.

V usage is TRBV6-1 and J usage is TRBJ2-3, with D unclear. CDR3 length: 15 amino acids. The V end was cut by 8 bases, the J end by 0 bases, with 15 bases between. Germline-derived CDR1 and CDR2 are MNHNS and SASEGT. The CDR3 DNA reads as TGTGCCAGCGGTCCCCTCCCGACAAGCACAGATACGCAGTATTTT. Its protein is CASGPLPTSTDTQYF.

The V and J genes are TRBV7-2 and TRBJ2-1; D ambiguous. Trimming removed 1 base at V and 6 bases at J, with 13 bases between. The CDR3 sequence is 15 residues long. Germline V CDR1 and CDR2: SGHTA, FQGNSA. DNA for the CDR3: TGTGCCAGCAGCTTAGAATCCTCCAAGGTCAATGAGCAGTTCTTC. It is translated as CASSLESSKVNEQFF.

This clonotype has more than one count but fewer than ten. The V and J genes are TRBV12-3 or TRBV12-4 and TRBJ1-5; no clear D. V was trimmed by 3 bases and J by 7 bases, leaving 10 bases between them. The CDR3 contains 13 residues. The CDR3 DNA sequence: TGTGCCAGCAGTTTCAATGCGGGGCAGCCCCAGCATTTT. This gives the protein CASSFNAGQPQHF.

The chain combines TRBV7-9 with TRBJ2-3; maybe TRBD1 (5 bases). V was pared by 5 bases and J by 0 bases, with 15 bases between. This CDR3 region has 16 residues. Per germline, CDR1 SEHNR and CDR2 FQNEAQ (reference sequence). The CDR3 DNA sequence: TGTGCCAGCAGCCGTCCTTGGGCAGGGAGCACAGATACGCAGTATTTT. It translates to CASSRPWAGSTDTQYF.

This clonotype was seen only once. The chain couples TRBV7-9 to TRBJ1-2; TRBD1 agrees at 8 bases. CDR1 and CDR2 (germline): SEHNR, FQNEAQ (reference sequence). The CDR3 spans 15 residues. V shed 1 base, J shed 4 bases, and the junction held 5 bases outside the gene matches. The CDR3 DNA follows: TGTGCCAGCAGCTTAGAGAGGACAGGGAGCTATGGCTACACCTTC. This gives the protein CASSLERTGSYGYTF.

The V call is TRBV4-3, the J call TRBJ1-6, with D possibly being TRBD1 (5 bases). V lost 0 bases and J lost 7, with 10 bases in between. Germline V gives CDR1 LGHNA, CDR2 YSLEER. This CDR3 spans 15 amino acids. CDR3: CASSQDSQGNSPLHF. In DNA form, the CDR3 reads TGCGCCAGCAGCCAAGATAGCCAGGGAAATTCACCCCTCCACTTT.

This clonotype was detected ten times or more. The rearrangement uses TRBV7-9 and TRBJ1-2; D is uncertain. There are 13 residues in the CDR3. CDR1 SEHNR and CDR2 FQNEAQ come from the germline V gene (reference sequence). The ends were cut back, 2 bases at V and 2 bases at J, with 6 bases in the middle. The CDR3 DNA sequence: TGTGCCAGCAGCTTATCTATGAACTATGGCTACACCTTC. Translating gives CASSLSMNYGYTF.